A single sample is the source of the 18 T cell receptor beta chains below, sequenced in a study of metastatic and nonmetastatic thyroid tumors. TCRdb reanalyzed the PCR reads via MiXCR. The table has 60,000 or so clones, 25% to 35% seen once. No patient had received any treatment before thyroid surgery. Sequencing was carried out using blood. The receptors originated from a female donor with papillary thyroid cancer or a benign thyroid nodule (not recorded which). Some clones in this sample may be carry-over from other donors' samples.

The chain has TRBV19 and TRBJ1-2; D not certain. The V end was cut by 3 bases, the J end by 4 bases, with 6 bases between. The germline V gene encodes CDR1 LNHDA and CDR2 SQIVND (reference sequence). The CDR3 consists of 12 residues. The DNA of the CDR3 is TGTGCCAGTAGTATCAATTTCTATGGCTACACCTTC. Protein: CASSINFYGYTF.

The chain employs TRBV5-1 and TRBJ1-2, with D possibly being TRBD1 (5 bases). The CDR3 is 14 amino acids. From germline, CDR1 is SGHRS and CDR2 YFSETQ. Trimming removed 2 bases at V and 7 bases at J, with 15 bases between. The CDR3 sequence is CASSFSGREGGYTF. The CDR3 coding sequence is TGCGCCAGCAGCTTCTCAGGGAGGGAGGGTGGCTACACCTTC.

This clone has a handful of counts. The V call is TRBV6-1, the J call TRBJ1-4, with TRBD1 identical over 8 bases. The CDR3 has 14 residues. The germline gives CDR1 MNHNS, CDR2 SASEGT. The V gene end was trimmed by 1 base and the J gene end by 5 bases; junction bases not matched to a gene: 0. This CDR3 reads CASSEGTGNEKLFF. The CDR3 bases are TGTGCCAGCAGTGAAGGGACAGGGAATGAAAAACTGTTTTTT.

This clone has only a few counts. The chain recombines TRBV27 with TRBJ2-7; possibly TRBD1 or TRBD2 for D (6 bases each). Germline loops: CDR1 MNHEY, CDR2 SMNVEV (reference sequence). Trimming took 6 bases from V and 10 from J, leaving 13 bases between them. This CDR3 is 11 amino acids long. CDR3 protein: CASSGGGPQYF. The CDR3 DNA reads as TGTGCCAGCAGCGGGGGCGGACCACAGTACTTC.

This chain's CDR3 is CASSLTTYNEQFF. CDR3 nucleotides: TGTGCCAGTAGCTTGACTACCTACAATGAGCAGTTCTTC. The V gene is TRBV19, the J gene TRBJ2-1, with D possibly matching TRBD2 (5 bases). Germline V gives CDR1 LNHDA, CDR2 SQIVND (reference sequence). The CDR3 totals 13 residues. Trimming pared 6 bases from V and 2 bases from J, leaving 8 bases between.

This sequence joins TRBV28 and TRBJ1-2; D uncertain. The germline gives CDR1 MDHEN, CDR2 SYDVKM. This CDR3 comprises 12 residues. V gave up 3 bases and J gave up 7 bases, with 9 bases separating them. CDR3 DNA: TGTGCCAGCAGTTTGCGGGATGCTGGCTACACCTTC. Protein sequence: CASSLRDAGYTF.

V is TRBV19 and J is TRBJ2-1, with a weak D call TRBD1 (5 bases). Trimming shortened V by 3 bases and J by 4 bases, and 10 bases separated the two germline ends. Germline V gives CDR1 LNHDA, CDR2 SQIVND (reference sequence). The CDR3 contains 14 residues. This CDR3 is CASSIPGLYNEQFF. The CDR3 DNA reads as TGTGCCAGTAGTATCCCAGGGCTATACAATGAGCAGTTCTTC.

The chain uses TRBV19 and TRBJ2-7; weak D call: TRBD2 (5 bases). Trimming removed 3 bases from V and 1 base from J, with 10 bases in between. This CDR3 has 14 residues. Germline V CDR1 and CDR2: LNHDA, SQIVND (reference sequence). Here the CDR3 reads CASSITSGSYEQYF. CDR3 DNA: TGTGCCAGTAGTATTACCTCGGGGTCCTACGAGCAGTACTTC. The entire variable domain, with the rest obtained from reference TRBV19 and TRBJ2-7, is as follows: DGGITQSPKYLFRKEGQNVTLSCEQNLNHDAMYWYRQDPGQGLRLIYYSQIVNDFQKGDIAEGYSVSREKKESFPLTVTSAQKNPTAFYLCASSITSGSYEQYFGPGTRLTVT.

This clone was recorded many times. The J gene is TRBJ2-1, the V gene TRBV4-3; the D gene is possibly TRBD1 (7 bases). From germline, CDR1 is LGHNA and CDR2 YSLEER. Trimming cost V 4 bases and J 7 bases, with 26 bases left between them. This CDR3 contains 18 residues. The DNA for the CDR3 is TGCGCCAGCAGCCTCAGAGTGGGAGGAGGGGGCCGAAGGAATGAGCAGTTCTTC. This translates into CASSLRVGGGGRRNEQFF.

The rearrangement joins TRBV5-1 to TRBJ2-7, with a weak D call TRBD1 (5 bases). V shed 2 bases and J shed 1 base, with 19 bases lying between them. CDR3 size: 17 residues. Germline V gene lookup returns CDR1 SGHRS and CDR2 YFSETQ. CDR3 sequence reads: CASSFPLDTGRSYEQYF. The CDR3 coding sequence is TGCGCCAGCAGCTTTCCCTTGGACACGGGCAGATCCTACGAGCAGTACTTC. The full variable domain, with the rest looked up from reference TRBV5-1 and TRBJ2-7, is KAGVTQTPRYLIKTRGQQVTLSCSPISGHRSVSWYQQTPGQGLQFLFEYFSETQRNKGNFPGRFSGRQFSNSRSEMNVSTLELGDSALYLCASSFPLDTGRSYEQYFGPGTRLTVT.

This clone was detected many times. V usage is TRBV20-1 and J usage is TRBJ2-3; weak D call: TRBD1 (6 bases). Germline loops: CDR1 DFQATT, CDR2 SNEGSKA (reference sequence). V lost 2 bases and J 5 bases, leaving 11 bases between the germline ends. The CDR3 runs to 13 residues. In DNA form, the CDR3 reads TGCAGTGCTAGATCAGGGGAGAGAGATACGCAGTATTTT. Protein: CSARSGERDTQYF.

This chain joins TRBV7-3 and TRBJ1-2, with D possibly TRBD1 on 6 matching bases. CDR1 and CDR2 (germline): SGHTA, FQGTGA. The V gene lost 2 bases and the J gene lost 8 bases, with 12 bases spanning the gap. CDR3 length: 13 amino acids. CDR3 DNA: TGTGCCAGCAGCTTAGGGGCAGGGGCCGGCTACACCTTC. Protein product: CASSLGAGAGYTF.

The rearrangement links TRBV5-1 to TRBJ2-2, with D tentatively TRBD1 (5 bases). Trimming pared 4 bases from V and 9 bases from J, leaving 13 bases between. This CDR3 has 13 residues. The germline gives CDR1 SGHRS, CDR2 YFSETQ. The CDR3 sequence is CASSPRVLRELFF. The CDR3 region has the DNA TGCGCCAGCAGCCCCAGGGTGCTCCGGGAGCTGTTTTTT.

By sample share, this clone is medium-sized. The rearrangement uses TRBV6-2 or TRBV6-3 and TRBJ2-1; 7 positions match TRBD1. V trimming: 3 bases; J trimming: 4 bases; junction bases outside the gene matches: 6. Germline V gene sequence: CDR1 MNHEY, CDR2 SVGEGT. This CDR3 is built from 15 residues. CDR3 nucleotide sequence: TGTGCCAGCAGTTATTGGTCAGGGGGATACAATGAGCAGTTCTTC. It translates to CASSYWSGGYNEQFF.

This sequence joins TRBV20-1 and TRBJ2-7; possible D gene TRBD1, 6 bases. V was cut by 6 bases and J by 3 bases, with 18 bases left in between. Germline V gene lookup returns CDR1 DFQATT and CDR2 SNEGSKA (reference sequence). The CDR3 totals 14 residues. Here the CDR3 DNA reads TGCAGTGCGTTAAGGACAGAAGGTAACTACGAGCAGTACTTC. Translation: CSALRTEGNYEQYF.

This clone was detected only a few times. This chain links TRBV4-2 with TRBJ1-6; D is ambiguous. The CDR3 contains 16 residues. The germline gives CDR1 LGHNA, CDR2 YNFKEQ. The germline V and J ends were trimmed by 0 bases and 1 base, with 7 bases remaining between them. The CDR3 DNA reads TGTGCCAGCAGCCAAGACGCAGAATCCTATAATTCACCCCTCCACTTT. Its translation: CASSQDAESYNSPLHF.

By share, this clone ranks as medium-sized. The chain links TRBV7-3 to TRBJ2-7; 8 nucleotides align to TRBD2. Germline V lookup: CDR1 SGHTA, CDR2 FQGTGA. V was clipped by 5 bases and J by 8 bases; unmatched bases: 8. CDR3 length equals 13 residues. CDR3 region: CASSPQSGGKQYF. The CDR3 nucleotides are TGTGCCAGCAGCCCCCAGTCGGGGGGGAAGCAGTACTTC.

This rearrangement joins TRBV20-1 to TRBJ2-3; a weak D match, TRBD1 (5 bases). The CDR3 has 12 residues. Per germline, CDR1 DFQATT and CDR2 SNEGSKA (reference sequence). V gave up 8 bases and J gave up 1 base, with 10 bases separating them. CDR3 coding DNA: TGCAGTCCTTCACAGGGCACAGATACGCAGTATTTT. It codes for CSPSQGTDTQYF.